This paragraph covers one T cell receptor (beta chain) sequence. The antigen is undetermined. The sample originates from a study of cytomegalovirus exposure and HLA in healthy donors. The study, taken as a whole, reports: Trimming of TCR beta V- and J-genes showed a link, identified in a later analysis, to a missense DCLRE1C variant. According to an earlier analysis, most TCR beta V segments yielded productive rearrangements about 87% or about 30% of the time.

Donors in the study were healthy people who gave bone marrow. Germline assignment: CDR1 WNHNN and CDR2 SYGVQD (reference sequence). Germline trimming cut 4 bases from V and 1 base from J; bases unmatched to any gene: 6. The CDR3 covers 16 residues. In the PCR, 60 Vbeta and 13 Jbeta primers were used. The repertoire was sequenced with immunoSEQ multiplex PCR; TCRdb's copy has only in-frame clones and lacks some. The repertoire holds under 200,000 clones, with approximately 82% as singletons. This chain links TRBV10-1 with TRBJ2-1; 8 nucleotides line up with TRBD2. This sequence was found in a man aged 35 to 55 in good health and CMV-seropositive. Specimen: PBMCs. CDR3 DNA sequence: TGCGCCAGCAGTGGCCGACTAGCGAAATCCTACAATGAGCAGTTCTTC. Amino acid sequence: CASSGRLAKSYNEQFF.